This T cell receptor beta chain was captured by sequencing in a study of T cells in Graves' hyperthyroidism and ophthalmopathy. Study background: Peripheral blood collection took place at initial diagnosis, before any treatment. Study results and caveats: Within blood appeared most thyroid clonotypes that had expanded above 0.001. Ophthalmopathy onset followed model prediction by a median approximately seven months.

This clonotype was recorded many times. Its antigen remains unknown. Diagnosis relied on clinical symptoms, serum thyroxine and TRAb, thyroid ultrasound and orbital computed tomography. The trim removed 1 base at V and 2 bases at J, leaving 2 bases unmatched. The germline CDR1 and CDR2 sequences are SGHAT and FQDESV (reference sequence). The CDR3 is made up of 16 amino acids. RNA transcripts gave rise to amplified TCR beta CDR3 regions. HTBI primers were used for first-round RT-PCR of the TCR CDR3. TCRdb passed the multiplex PCR reads through MiXCR, listing each CDR3 protein once. The sample holds 400,000 to 550,000 distinct CDR3 sequences; 13% to 15% are singletons and the top ten take around 17%.

J is TRBJ2-1 and V is TRBV11-1; 10 bases match TRBD2. The sequence was collected from a woman in her late teens or twenties with Graves' hyperthyroidism. Source material: blood. DNA of the CDR3: TGTGCCAGCAGCTTAGAGCTAGCGGGAGCCTACAATGAGCAGTTCTTC. This encodes CASSLELAGAYNEQFF.